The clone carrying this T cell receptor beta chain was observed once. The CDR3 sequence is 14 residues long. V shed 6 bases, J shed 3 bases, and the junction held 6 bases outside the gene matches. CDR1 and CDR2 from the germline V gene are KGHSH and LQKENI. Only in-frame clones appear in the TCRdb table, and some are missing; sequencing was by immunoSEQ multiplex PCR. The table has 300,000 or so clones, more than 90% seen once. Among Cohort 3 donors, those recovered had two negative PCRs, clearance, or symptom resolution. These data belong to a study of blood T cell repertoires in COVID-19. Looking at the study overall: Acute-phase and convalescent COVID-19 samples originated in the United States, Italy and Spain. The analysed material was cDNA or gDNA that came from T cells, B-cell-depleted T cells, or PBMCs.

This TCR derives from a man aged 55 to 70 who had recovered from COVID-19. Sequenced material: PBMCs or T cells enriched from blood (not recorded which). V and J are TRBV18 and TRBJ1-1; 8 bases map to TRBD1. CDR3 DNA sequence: TGTGCCAGCTCGGAGACAGGGGTACACACTGAAGCTTTCTTT. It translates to CASSETGVHTEAFF.